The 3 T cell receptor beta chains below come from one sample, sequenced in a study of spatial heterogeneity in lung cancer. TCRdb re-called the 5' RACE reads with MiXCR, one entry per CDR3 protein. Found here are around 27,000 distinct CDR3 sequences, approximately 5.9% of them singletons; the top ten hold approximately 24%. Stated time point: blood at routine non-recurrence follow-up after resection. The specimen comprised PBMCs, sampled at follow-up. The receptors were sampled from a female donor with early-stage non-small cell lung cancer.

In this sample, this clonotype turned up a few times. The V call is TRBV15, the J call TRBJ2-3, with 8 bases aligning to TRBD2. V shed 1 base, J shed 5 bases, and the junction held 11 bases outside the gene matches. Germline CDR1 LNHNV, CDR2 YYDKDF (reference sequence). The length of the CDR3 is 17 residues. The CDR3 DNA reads TGTGCCACCAGCAGAGTCCCTGGGCGGGAGGAAGGAGATACGCAGTATTTT. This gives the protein CATSRVPGREEGDTQYF.

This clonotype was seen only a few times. CDR3 sequence reads: CASSPQRGTNNEQFF. For the CDR3, the DNA is TGTGCCAGCAGCCCCCAACGGGGGACAAACAATGAGCAGTTCTTC. The chain employs TRBV4-2 and TRBJ2-1; D may match TRBD1 or TRBD2 (6 bases each). Germline CDR1 LGHNA, CDR2 YNFKEQ. This CDR3 has 15 amino acids. Trimming took 4 bases from V and 5 from J, leaving 15 bases between them.

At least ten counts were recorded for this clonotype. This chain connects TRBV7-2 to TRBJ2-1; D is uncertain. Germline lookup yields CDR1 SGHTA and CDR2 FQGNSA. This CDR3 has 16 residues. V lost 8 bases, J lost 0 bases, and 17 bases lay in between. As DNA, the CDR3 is TGTGCCAGCGCGTGGCTTGCGGCTAGCTCCTACAATGAGCAGTTCTTC. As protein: CASAWLAASSYNEQFF.